Listed here are 20 T cell receptor beta chains from one sample, sequenced in a study of blood T cell repertoires in COVID-19. Some clones are missing from TCRdb's copy, which holds only in-frame ones; the method was immunoSEQ multiplex PCR. Seen here are fewer than 85,000 clones, roughly 80% observed once, and the top ten hold 15% to 20%. The sample was peripheral blood. All receptors come from a woman in her sixties with acute or convalescent COVID-19.

The rearrangement uses TRBV10-3 and TRBJ2-5; 8 bases agree with TRBD2. With V trimmed by 2 bases and J by 4 bases, 3 bases remained unmatched. This CDR3 is built from 14 residues. Germline loops: CDR1 ENHRY, CDR2 SYGVKD. CDR3 loop: CAISERGGTETQYF. The CDR3 bases are TGTGCCATCAGTGAGCGGGGGGGAACAGAGACCCAGTACTTC.

V is TRBV15 and J is TRBJ2-7; TRBD1 agrees at 8 bases. Germline V gene sequence: CDR1 LNHNV, CDR2 YYDKDF (reference sequence). CDR3 length equals 11 residues. Unmatched junction bases numbered 3, after V lost 9 bases and J lost 5 bases. CDR3 residues: CATQGANEQYV. CDR3 nucleotides: TGTGCCACGCAGGGGGCGAACGAGCAGTACGTC.

The V and J genes are TRBV4-3 and TRBJ1-1, with TRBD1 identical over 7 bases. The CDR3 covers 14 residues. Germline CDR1 is LGHNA and CDR2 is YSLEER. The V and J ends lost 4 bases and 1 base, in that order; junction bases with no gene match: 3. The CDR3 reads CASSPGQTNTEAFF. CDR3 nucleotide sequence: TGCGCCAGCAGCCCGGGACAGACGAACACTGAAGCTTTCTTT.

This chain links TRBV28 with TRBJ1-5; 7 bases are a match to TRBD1. The CDR3 is made up of 15 amino acids. Germline CDR1 is MDHEN and CDR2 is SYDVKM. V was pared by 6 bases and J by 2 bases, with 7 bases of the junction left unmatched. The CDR3 spells CASSKRQGGNQPQHF. The CDR3 nucleotides are TGTGCCAGCAGCAAAAGACAGGGAGGCAATCAGCCCCAGCATTTT.

The V and J genes are TRBV4-1 and TRBJ1-5, with no clear D. The length of the CDR3 is 14 residues. V lost 8 bases and J lost 0, with 11 bases in between. Germline CDR1 is MGHRA and CDR2 is YSYEKL. The CDR3 spells CASAEGYSNQPQHF. The CDR3 DNA follows: TGCGCCAGCGCCGAGGGTTATAGCAATCAGCCCCAGCATTTT.

The rearrangement links TRBV27 to TRBJ2-1, with TRBD2 as a possible D gene (7 bases). The CDR3 spans 14 residues. Trimming removed 6 bases from V and 4 bases from J, with 13 bases in between. Per the germline V gene, CDR1 is MNHEY and CDR2 is SMNVEV (reference sequence). CDR3 amino acids: CASRGGGMYNEQFF. The CDR3 nucleotides are TGTGCCAGCAGAGGGGGGGGCATGTACAATGAGCAGTTCTTC.

The V gene is TRBV7-9, the J gene TRBJ1-5; a possible D gene is TRBD1 (6 bases). The CDR3 covers 18 residues. Per the germline V gene, CDR1 is SEHNR and CDR2 is FQNEAQ (reference sequence). V was clipped by 1 base and J by 7 bases, with 23 bases between them. The CDR3 coding sequence is TGTGCCAGCAGCTTAGAGGGGCAATTCGGACAGTTAGGACAGCCCCAGCATTTT. This codes for CASSLEGQFGQLGQPQHF.

This clone occurred once. V usage is TRBV4-1 and J usage is TRBJ1-4; D is undetermined. Trimming cost V 3 bases and J 0 bases, with 11 bases left between them. The CDR3 contains 16 residues. The germline V gene encodes CDR1 MGHRA and CDR2 YSYEKL. The CDR3 reads CASSHRLEATNEKLFF. CDR3 nucleotides: TGCGCCAGCAGCCACCGACTGGAAGCAACTAATGAAAAACTGTTTTTT.

The chain combines TRBV10-3 with TRBJ1-2; 8 nucleotides line up with TRBD1. There are 14 residues in the CDR3. The ends lost 6 bases at V and 4 bases at J; junction bases unmatched: 7. The germline V gene has CDR1 ENHRY and CDR2 SYGVKD. The CDR3 loop is CAISPTGEGYGYTF. The DNA for the CDR3 is TGTGCCATCAGCCCGACAGGGGAAGGCTATGGCTACACCTTC.

This clone was seen only a few times. V and J are TRBV24-1 and TRBJ2-7, with 9 bases identical to TRBD1. Germline-derived CDR1 and CDR2 are KGHDR and SFDVKD. Trimming took 1 base from V and 5 from J; bases not matched to a gene: 5. The CDR3 runs 15 residues. CDR3 bases: TGTGCCACCAGTGATTTTGAGGACAGGGGCAACGAGCAGTACTTC. Protein product: CATSDFEDRGNEQYF.

The CDR3 DNA reads TGTGCCAGCAGCTTACAGGGTTTCTCTGGAAACACCATATATTTT. This translates into CASSLQGFSGNTIYF. This chain connects TRBV5-4 to TRBJ1-3; maybe TRBD1 (6 bases). CDR1 and CDR2 (germline): SGHNT, YYREEE (reference sequence). The V end was cut by 2 bases, the J end by 0 bases, with 9 bases between. The CDR3 loop spans 15 amino acids.

This chain links TRBV5-1 with TRBJ1-2; D is possibly TRBD1 (5 bases). Germline-derived CDR1 and CDR2 are SGHRS and YFSETQ. There are 14 residues in the CDR3. Trimming removed 1 base at V and 6 bases at J, with 13 bases between. The CDR3 sequence: CASSLTLTVNGYTF. The CDR3 nucleotides are TGCGCCAGCAGCTTGACCCTGACAGTGAATGGCTACACCTTC.

This CDR3 is CASSLENRGYEQYF. The CDR3 DNA reads as TGTGCCAGCAGCTTAGAGAACAGGGGCTACGAGCAGTACTTC. The chain joins TRBV7-9 to TRBJ2-7, with TRBD1 matching over 7 bases. Germline V gives CDR1 SEHNR, CDR2 FQNEAQ (reference sequence). Trimming at V came to 1 base and at J to 3 bases, leaving 3 bases not matched to a gene. The CDR3 has 14 amino acids. The full variable domain, completed using reference TRBV7-9 and TRBJ2-7, is DTGVSQNPRHKITKRGQNVTFRCDPISEHNRLYWYRQTLGQGPEFLTYFQNEAQLEKSRLLSDRFSAERPKGSFSTLEIQRTEQGDSAMYLCASSLENRGYEQYFGPGTRLTVT.

The rearrangement joins TRBV5-1 to TRBJ2-7; D not resolved. This CDR3 spans 14 amino acids. V was cut by 2 bases and J by 6 bases, with 15 bases left in between. Germline loops: CDR1 SGHRS, CDR2 YFSETQ. The CDR3 protein is CASSLAPGPFEQYV. The CDR3 DNA is TGCGCCAGCAGCTTAGCCCCGGGTCCCTTCGAGCAGTACGTC.

This clone was observed a handful of times. The chain recombines TRBV7-9 with TRBJ1-1, with 7 bases aligning to TRBD1. Per germline, CDR1 SEHNR and CDR2 FQNEAQ (reference sequence). The V and J ends lost 6 bases and 3 bases, in that order; junction bases with no gene match: 4. The CDR3 is made up of 13 amino acids. CDR3 protein: CASSVGQHTEAFF. In DNA form, the CDR3 reads TGTGCCAGCAGTGTGGGACAGCACACTGAAGCTTTCTTT.

The chain joins TRBV5-6 to TRBJ1-4; a possible D gene is TRBD1 (6 bases). The CDR3 loop spans 15 amino acids. V was shortened by 0 bases and J by 4 bases, with 10 bases between the two germline ends. Germline V gene lookup returns CDR1 SGHDT and CDR2 YYEEEE. The CDR3 DNA is TGTGCCAGCAGCTTGGGGGGGCTGAGTAATGAAAAACTGTTTTTT. It codes for CASSLGGLSNEKLFF.

The V and J genes are TRBV5-1 and TRBJ2-7; D is unclear. CDR3 length: 12 residues. Trimming cost V 3 bases and J 3 bases, with 7 bases left between them. In germline, CDR1 is SGHRS, CDR2 YFSETQ. The DNA of the CDR3 is TGCGCCAGCAGCTCCCGGTACTACGAGCAGTACGTC. This gives the protein CASSSRYYEQYV.

V and J are TRBV24-1 and TRBJ2-7; the D gene is possibly TRBD1 (7 bases). The length of the CDR3 is 13 residues. Germline CDR1 is KGHDR and CDR2 is SFDVKD. V was shortened by 9 bases and J by 5 bases, with 16 bases between the two germline ends. The CDR3 coding sequence is TGTGCCACCGGAGGGGGCGGGGTCAACGAGCAGTACTTC. As protein: CATGGGGVNEQYF.

This clone was recorded only once. This sequence joins TRBV30 and TRBJ1-2; unclear D gene. V was clipped by 2 bases and J by 4 bases, with 17 bases between them. The CDR3 sequence is 15 residues long. The V gene's germline CDR1 is GTSNPN and CDR2 SVGIG (reference sequence). The CDR3 DNA sequence: TGTGCCTGGAGTTTCCCAGGCCCAATTTCCTATGGCTACACCTTC. The encoded protein is CAWSFPGPISYGYTF.

The CDR3 loop reads CASRDTGGDTGELFF. The CDR3 DNA follows: TGTGCCAGCAGGGATACAGGGGGCGACACCGGGGAGCTGTTTTTT. The chain joins TRBV2 to TRBJ2-2; TRBD1 aligns across 9 bases. CDR1 is SNHLY and CDR2 is FYNNEI in the germline V gene. CDR3 size: 15 residues. J was trimmed by 3 bases and V by 6 bases; bases with no gene match: 5.